A selection of T cell receptor beta chains follows, all from one sample in a study of Graves' ophthalmopathy and Graves' hyperthyroidism. TCRdb called the multiplex PCR reads again in MiXCR, with one record for every CDR3 protein. The sample yields 400,000 or so distinct CDR3 sequences, 15% seen once. The sample comprised peripheral blood. The receptors here all came from a woman between 18 and 29 years old with stable Graves' hyperthyroidism. The CDR3 runs from the conserved cysteine through the conserved F or W. Each record gives: J gene, V gene, clone size, D gene, CDR3 DNA, CDR3 protein. D genes are given only for firm matches. Clone size is stated in some rows and not others, as once, few, many or a class when expanded.

TRBJ1-5	TRBV12-3/TRBV12-4	many	TRBD1	TGTGCCAGCAGTGCAACAGGGGGTGAGAATCAGCCCCAGCATTTT	CASSATGGENQPQHF
TRBJ1-2	TRBV10-3	many	NA	TGTGCCATCAGTGCTTTCCCCGACGCAGCCAGAAGTGGCTACACCTTC	CAISAFPDAARSGYTF
TRBJ1-1	TRBV6-1	many	NA	TGTGCCAGCAGTGAGTCACAGGGTAGAACTGAAGCTTTCTTT	CASSESQGRTEAFF
TRBJ2-4	TRBV19	NA	NA	TGTGCCAGTAGCGAGGTAGCCAAAAACATTAAGTACTTC	CASSEVAKNIKYF
TRBJ2-4	TRBV3-1	NA	NA	TGTGCCAGCAGCCAAGGGCAGGGCTTGGTCATTCAGTACTTC	CASSQGQGLVIQYF
TRBJ2-5	TRBV12-5	NA	TRBD1	TGTGCTAGTGGTTGGACAGGGGGAAGAGAGACCCAGTACTTC	CASGWTGGRETQYF
TRBJ1-6	TRBV7-9	many	NA	TGTGCCAGCAGCTTAGTACAGGGAGGTTCACCCCTCCACTTT	CASSLVQGGSPLHF
TRBJ2-6	TRBV6-1	NA	TRBD1	TGTGCCAGCAGCGAGCTACAGGGGGCGTCTGGGGCCAACGTCCTGACTTTC	CASSELQGASGANVLTF
TRBJ1-2	TRBV6-2/TRBV6-3	many	NA	TGTGCCAGCAGTTACTCGGGGATTCTGGACTATGGCTACACCTTC	CASSYSGILDYGYTF
TRBJ2-5	TRBV3-1	few	NA	TGTGCCAGCAGCTCGAGACAGGAGGGAGAGACCCAGTACTTC	CASSSRQEGETQYF
TRBJ1-1	TRBV7-9	many	NA	TGTGCCAGCAGCTTGACTCGACAGGCCACTGAAGCTTTCTTT	CASSLTRQATEAFF
TRBJ2-7	TRBV12-5	many	NA	TGTGCTAGTGGTTTGGTACGGTCAGCCACCTACGAGCAGTACTTC	CASGLVRSATYEQYF
TRBJ1-2	TRBV29-1	many	TRBD1	TGCAGCGTTGAAGATCGGACAGGGAGGGGACAGCTCTATGGCTACACCTTC	CSVEDRTGRGQLYGYTF
TRBJ2-5	TRBV10-3	few	NA	TGTGCCATCAGTTCTGGGACGTACCAAGAGACCCAGTACTTC	CAISSGTYQETQYF
TRBJ2-2	TRBV7-8	many	NA	TGTGCCAGCACCTTCAGGGTATCGAACACCGGGGAGCTGTTTTTT	CASTFRVSNTGELFF
TRBJ1-6	TRBV13	NA	NA	TGTGCCAGCAGCTCCGTCGACAGGAGCTCCTATAATTCACCCCTCCACTTT	CASSSVDRSSYNSPLHF
TRBJ1-2	TRBV9	many	NA	TGTGCCAGCAGCTTCGATGGGACTCCAGAATATGGCTACACCTTC	CASSFDGTPEYGYTF
TRBJ1-6	TRBV6-1	many	NA	TGTGCCAGCAGTCGACGTTTTCATCAGACCCTCCACTTT	CASSRRFHQTLHF
TRBJ1-3	TRBV6-1	NA	NA	TGTGCCAGCAGTGTCGAAAACACCATATATTTT	CASSVENTIYF
TRBJ2-5	TRBV28	NA	NA	TGTGCCAGCAGTTTCGGTAACCAAGAGACCCAGTACTTC	CASSFGNQETQYF
TRBJ1-1	TRBV6-2/TRBV6-3	NA	NA	TGTGCCAGCAGTTACCCTCGGAGGGCCACTGAAGCTTTCTTT	CASSYPRRATEAFF
TRBJ2-7	TRBV4-1	few	NA	TGCGCCAGCAGCCAAGAAGCGACAGGCAGAGTATCACGTATGCCCTACGAGCAGTACTTC	CASSQEATGRVSRMPYEQYF
TRBJ1-1	TRBV29-1	many	TRBD1	TGCAGCGTCGGACAGGGAAAAGACACTGAAGCTTTCTTT	CSVGQGKDTEAFF
TRBJ1-2	TRBV5-5	many	NA	TGTGCCAGCAGCTTCGTCACGTCCGTATATGGCTACACCTTC	CASSFVTSVYGYTF
TRBJ1-1	TRBV10-2	many	NA	TGCGCCAGCAGTGATGTTGGGAACACTGAAGCTTTCTTT	CASSDVGNTEAFF
TRBJ2-7	TRBV7-2	many	TRBD2	TGTGCCAGCAACCCGACTAGCGACGCCTACGAGCAGTACTTC	CASNPTSDAYEQYF
TRBJ2-5	TRBV12-3/TRBV12-4	many	NA	TGTGCCAGCAGAGGCGTAAAGACCCAGTACTTC	CASRGVKTQYF
TRBJ2-6	TRBV12-3/TRBV12-4	NA	NA	TGTGCCAGCAGTTCGTCTGTGGGGGCCAACGTCCTGACTTTC	CASSSSVGANVLTF
TRBJ1-2	TRBV29-1	many	NA	TGCAGCGTTGAAGGATTGAGCAGACTCTTTAACTATGGCTACACCTTC	CSVEGLSRLFNYGYTF
TRBJ2-5	TRBV5-4	few	NA	TGTGCCAGCAGCTCTGGTTGGAAAGAGACCCAGTACTTC	CASSSGWKETQYF
TRBJ2-5	TRBV6-2/TRBV6-3	many	NA	TGTGCCAGCACGCCATCACAAGAGACCCAGTACTTC	CASTPSQETQYF
TRBJ1-1	TRBV19	many	TRBD1	TGTGCCAGTAGTAAGGGACAGGGGGTAACTGAAGCTTTCTTT	CASSKGQGVTEAFF
TRBJ2-5	TRBV5-1	many	NA	TGCGCCAGCAGCTTGAGGTCCTCGGAGACCCAGTACTTC	CASSLRSSETQYF
TRBJ1-2	TRBV18	many	TRBD1	TGTGCCAGCTCACCGGAGCCGACAGGGAAGAGATATGGCTACACCTTC	CASSPEPTGKRYGYTF
TRBJ1-2	TRBV9	many	NA	TGTGCCAGCAGCGTAGAACCCGGGACCTCTAACTATGGCTACACCTTC	CASSVEPGTSNYGYTF
TRBJ2-3	TRBV11-2	NA	TRBD1	TGTGCCAGCAGCTTTCCGGGACAGTTAAGCACAGATACGCAGTATTTT	CASSFPGQLSTDTQYF
TRBJ2-2	TRBV7-8	once	TRBD1	TGTGCCAGCAGCTTGGAAACAGGGGCGAACACCGGGGAGCTGTTTTTT	CASSLETGANTGELFF
TRBJ2-7	TRBV18	few	TRBD1	TGTGCCAGCTCACCACCATTTCCCCAGGGGGCTGGTCGCGAGCAGTACTTC	CASSPPFPQGAGREQYF
TRBJ1-5	TRBV6-2/TRBV6-3	NA	NA	TGTGTCAGCAGTTACTCGATAAGAGGCGCCTTCCCCAATAGCAATCAGCCCCAGCATTTT	CVSSYSIRGAFPNSNQPQHF
TRBJ2-5	TRBV4-1	many	TRBD2	TGCGCCAGCAGCCAAGCCGGATGGACTAGCGGGGGAGAGACCCAGTACTTC	CASSQAGWTSGGETQYF
TRBJ1-5	TRBV7-6	many	TRBD1	TGTGCCAGCAGCTTAGCGTCAGGGGGCGGTCAGCCCCAGCATTTT	CASSLASGGGQPQHF
TRBJ1-1	TRBV9	many	NA	TGTGCCAGCAGCGTAGGACCTATGAACACTGAAGCTTTCTTT	CASSVGPMNTEAFF
TRBJ2-5	TRBV6-1	many	NA	TGTGCCAGCAGTGCATCAGGGGGGGGCGGAAAGACCCAGTACTTC	CASSASGGGGKTQYF
TRBJ2-2	TRBV7-8	many	NA	TGTGCCAGCAGCCGACTCAGTGCGACCGGGGAGCTGTTTTTT	CASSRLSATGELFF
TRBJ1-1	TRBV4-1	many	NA	TGCGCCAGCAGAATTGGGTTCGGGTCGGACACTGAAGCTTTCTTT	CASRIGFGSDTEAFF
TRBJ1-1	TRBV12-5	NA	TRBD1	TGTGCTAGTGGTTTGTCTACTTCAGAATTAAGGACAGGGGCGCCCTGGAACACTGAAGCTTTCTTT	CASGLSTSELRTGAPWNTEAFF
TRBJ1-1	TRBV25-1	many	TRBD1	TGTGCCAGCAGGGGGACAGGGGGCGATGAAGCTTTCTTT	CASRGTGGDEAFF
TRBJ1-5	TRBV19	few	NA	TGTGCCACCACAGGGCACGCGGGATATCAGCCCCAGCATTTT	CATTGHAGYQPQHF
TRBJ2-3	TRBV24-1	few	TRBD1	TGTGCCACACAACCCGGGACAGGAAACACAGATACGCAGTATTTT	CATQPGTGNTDTQYF
TRBJ1-3	TRBV19	many	TRBD1	TGTGCCAGTAGTATGCACAGGGGGCTTGGAAACACCATATATTTT	CASSMHRGLGNTIYF